This TCR beta chain was observed in a study of blood T cell repertoires in COVID-19 (TCRdb year 2020). Regarding the complete study: Collaborator samples came from the United States, Italy and Spain and covered acute and convalescent phases of COVID-19. Subjects who had been exposed to COVID-19, were actively infected with it, or had recovered from it provided the deeply sampled blood TCRbeta repertoires that made up the dataset. The prospective study material was composed of cDNA or gDNA derived from T cells, B-cell-depleted T cells, or PBMCs. The repertoires were released in a freely available public database intended as a resource for research on the immune response to SARS-CoV-2. Nearly every sample came with metadata listing a de-identified subject ID, COVID-19 status, age in years and sex. HLA class I and class II types, where available, came from metadata supplied by the sample provider rather than from assay-based typing. Samples came from the ongoing ImmuneRACE study (first 160 participants) plus 1,254 subjects from 6 global collaborators. What the authors observed across the whole study: How much clinical and demographic metadata was included differed by source and by participant, and the metadata was provided uncurated.

Notes on this clone: Its antigen is unknown. Qualities for individual bases were not recorded, and no much larger clone is one base off.

Including the terminal cysteine and phenylalanine, the CDR3 comprises 15 residues. Only CDR3 DNA is held: 45 bases, read in frame from base 1. After removal of 4 bases from V and 7 bases from J, the junction retains 6 bases not matched to a gene. The germline V gene sets CDR1 to SGHRS and CDR2 to YFSETQ. Each collaborating institution followed its own protocols to collect whole blood in K2EDTA tubes. For TCRbeta analysis, collaborators shipped samples in one of three forms: frozen whole blood, isolated PBMCs, or DNA extracted from either of those sample types. TCRbeta CDR3 regions were amplified from genomic DNA using the immunoSEQ Assay, a bias-controlled multiplex PCR. From the authors' description of their analysis: The number of nucleated cells in each sample was estimated from the amplification of reference gene primers within the assay. To quantify the absolute abundance of each unique TCRbeta CDR3 rearrangement, sequence reads were collapsed and filtered. For each sample, productive Simpson clonality was calculated as the square root of Simpson's diversity index over productive rearrangements. The clones in this table, taken by TCRdb from immuneACCESS, are in-frame only. Not every clone is retained; where verified, under half of the shortfall comes from an unresolved V gene, and the cause of the rest is unknown. V and J calls and clone size are copied from that table; D and trimming were computed from the DNA. A total of some 380,000 clones appear in this sample, roughly four fifths of them only once. The ten largest clonotypes hold over 0.95% of the sample.

The receptor chain draws on TRBV5-1 and TRBJ1-6, and TRBD1 matches 9 of the central bases. The origin of this receptor is a human donor with acute or convalescent COVID-19. The donor label of this sample is uncertain. The sample was peripheral blood. The CDR3 reads CASSIAGTGNSPLHF. The DNA reads as follows: TGCGCCAGCAGCATTGCCGGGACAGGGAATTCACCCCTCCACTTT.